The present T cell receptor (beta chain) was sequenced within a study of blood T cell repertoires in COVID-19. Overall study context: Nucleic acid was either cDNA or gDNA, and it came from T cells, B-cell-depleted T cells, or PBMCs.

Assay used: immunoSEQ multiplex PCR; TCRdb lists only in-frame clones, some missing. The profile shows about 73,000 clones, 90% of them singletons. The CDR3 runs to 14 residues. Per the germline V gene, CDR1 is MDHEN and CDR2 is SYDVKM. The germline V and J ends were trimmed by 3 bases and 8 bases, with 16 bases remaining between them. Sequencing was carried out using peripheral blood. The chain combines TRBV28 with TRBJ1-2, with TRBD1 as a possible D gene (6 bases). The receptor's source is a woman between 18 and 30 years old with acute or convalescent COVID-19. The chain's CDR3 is CASSFSGDSGGYTF. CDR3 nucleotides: TGTGCCAGCAGTTTTTCAGGGGATAGTGGAGGCTACACCTTC.